This T cell receptor beta chain was obtained from a study of cytotoxic CD8 clonotypes in ibrutinib-treated CLL. About the research overall: Patient counts were ten to eleven relapsed/refractory, more than 14 treatment-naive and 17 IGHV unmutated. The study's findings and limits: The clonality went up when patients responded to ibrutinib and dropped back toward baseline at progression. Clonality correlated strongly with circulating CD8+ T cells and exceeded age-matched healthy donors at baseline. Clonotypes that were public were uncommon, and they contracted or stayed stable on treatment.

This clone was detected only a few times. Its antigen is currently unknown. Data came from immunoSEQ multiplex PCR; TCRdb stores just in-frame clones and leaves some out. Here the sample spans 150,000 to 200,000 clones, roughly 84% being singletons. The receptor was isolated from a human donor with chronic lymphocytic leukemia. This sample comprised PBMCs, obtained at disease progression, from a patient treated with ibrutinib.

In DNA, the CDR3 is TGCGCCAGCAGCCGGGACAGGGCGTCGGGTGGAGCTGAAAAACTGTTTTTT. It is translated as CASSRDRASGGAEKLFF. The chain uses TRBV5-1 and TRBJ1-4; 9 bases map to TRBD1. V lost 4 bases, J lost 7 bases, and 14 bases stayed unmatched. Germline V gives CDR1 SGHRS, CDR2 YFSETQ. CDR3 length: 17 residues.